Below, 29 T cell receptor beta chains from the same sample are listed, as sequenced in a study of blood T cells in healthy people across ages. Then a second PCR, running about 6 to 12 cycles, was carried out with a sample-barcoded 5' primer and a J-beta primer mix. TCRdb itself ran the 5' RACE reads through MiXCR, one entry per CDR3 protein. The repertoire holds 1.6 million or so distinct CDR3 sequences, with roughly 30% as singletons. Sequences were obtained from blood. The receptor source for this set is a woman aged 25 to 45 in good health.

The chain recombines TRBV6-5 with TRBJ1-2; 7 nucleotides match TRBD1. Germline assignment: CDR1 MNHEY and CDR2 SVGAGI. Trimming removed 2 bases from V and 1 base from J; junction bases left unmatched: 13. This CDR3 spans 18 amino acids. The DNA for the CDR3 is TGTGCCAGCAGTTACACACAGGGGTCTAGAGTCGGTAACTATGGCTACACCTTC. As protein: CASSYTQGSRVGNYGYTF.

The rearrangement joins TRBV20-1 to TRBJ1-2; no definite D call. V was shortened by 2 bases and J by 5 bases, with 18 bases between the two germline ends. Germline assignment: CDR1 DFQATT and CDR2 SNEGSKA (reference sequence). The CDR3 loop spans 15 amino acids. In nucleotides, the CDR3 is TGCAGTGCTAGATCCCCCCAGCAGGAACCTTATGGCTACACCTTC. This gives the protein CSARSPQQEPYGYTF.

This clonotype turned up a few times. V gene TRBV29-1 combines with J gene TRBJ2-2; no firm D call. The CDR3 consists of 15 residues. V was cut by 3 bases and J by 2 bases, with 13 bases left in between. The germline V gene has CDR1 SQVTM and CDR2 ANQGSEA. The CDR3 coding sequence is TGCAGCGTTGAGGTGGACGGATTCAACACCGGGGAGCTGTTTTTT. It specifies CSVEVDGFNTGELFF.

This clonotype was counted a few times. This chain joins TRBV5-1 and TRBJ1-2; 7 nucleotides align to TRBD1. V lost 4 bases, J lost 8 bases, and 8 bases stayed unmatched. Germline values: CDR1 SGHRS, CDR2 YFSETQ. CDR3 size: 13 residues. In nucleotides, the CDR3 is TGCGCCAGCAGCCTCACAGGGGAACGGGGCTACACCTTC. It yields the protein CASSLTGERGYTF.

This clonotype was counted once. This could be a read error, since a much larger clone is one nucleotide away. The chain employs TRBV4-2 and TRBJ2-1, with TRBD1 identical over 10 bases. The CDR3 consists of 14 residues. Germline V CDR1 and CDR2: LGHNA, YNFKEQ. Trimming removed 11 bases from V and 6 bases from J; junction bases left unmatched: 10. DNA of the CDR3: TGTGCCGCCCTAGACCGGGACAGGGGCAATGAGCAGTTCTTC. Translating it yields CAALDRDRGNEQFF.

The CDR3 DNA reads TGCAGCGGTATCTCCGGGACGGGTTATGGCTACACCTTC. The encoded protein is CSGISGTGYGYTF. The chain recombines TRBV29-1 with TRBJ1-2; D possibly corresponds to TRBD1 (5 bases). From germline, CDR1 is SQVTM and CDR2 ANQGSEA. This CDR3 contains 13 residues. Trimming took off 7 bases at V and 5 bases at J, with 17 bases between the two ends.

This clonotype was counted only a few times. The rearrangement links TRBV20-1 to TRBJ1-1; TRBD1 might be the D (6 bases). In germline, CDR1 is DFQATT, CDR2 SNEGSKA (reference sequence). This CDR3 comprises 13 residues. Trimming removed 5 bases at V and 0 bases at J, with 10 bases between. The CDR3 protein is CSASGGLNTEAFF. Written as DNA, the CDR3 is TGCAGTGCTTCCGGGGGGCTGAACACTGAAGCTTTCTTT.

A single count supports this clonotype. The chain employs TRBV5-5 and TRBJ1-4, with D tentatively TRBD1 (5 bases). This CDR3 spans 14 amino acids. V lost 2 bases to trimming and J lost 10 bases, with 15 bases between them. Germline CDR1 and CDR2: SGHKS and YYEKEE (reference sequence). The CDR3 region is CASSFRAVPGKLFF. CDR3 nucleotides: TGTGCCAGCAGCTTCAGGGCCGTCCCCGGAAAACTGTTTTTT.

The sample holds many counts of this clonotype. The chain employs TRBV9 and TRBJ2-7, with 8 nucleotides matching TRBD1. This CDR3 spans 15 amino acids. Germline CDR1 is SGDLS and CDR2 is YYNGEE. Trimming at V came to 2 bases and at J to 5 bases, leaving 9 bases not matched to a gene. CDR3 DNA: TGTGCCAGCAGCGTCCGCTCAGGGGGCCAGGACGAGCAGTACTTC. Translated, it gives CASSVRSGGQDEQYF.

This chain connects TRBV20-1 to TRBJ2-2; D gene uncertain. Trimming left V 6 bases short and J 1 base short, with 21 bases between. This CDR3 region has 17 residues. From germline, CDR1 is DFQATT and CDR2 SNEGSKA (reference sequence). DNA of the CDR3: TGCAGTGCCCACGACAACCACAACGCCAGGAACACCGGGGAGCTGTTTTTT. Protein sequence: CSAHDNHNARNTGELFF.

In this sample, this clonotype turned up a few times. The rearrangement links TRBV27 to TRBJ2-5; the match to TRBD2 covers 8 bases. The CDR3 sequence is 13 residues long. With V trimmed by 7 bases and J by 5 bases, 6 bases remained unmatched. CDR1 and CDR2 (germline): MNHEY, SMNVEV (reference sequence). In DNA, the CDR3 is TGTGCCAGCAAGTCCAGCGGGAGTGAGACCCAGTACTTC. Protein: CASKSSGSETQYF.

This clonotype was seen more than once but under ten times. The genes are TRBV12-3 or TRBV12-4 and TRBJ2-7; 10 bases are a match to TRBD2. Trimming removed 2 bases from V and 5 bases from J; junction bases left unmatched: 15. The CDR3 sequence is 18 residues long. CDR3 sequence reads: CASSLNWLAGDPRNEQYF. The DNA of the CDR3 is TGTGCCAGCAGTTTAAATTGGCTAGCGGGAGACCCTAGGAACGAGCAGTACTTC.

The chain couples TRBV7-9 to TRBJ2-5; D possibly corresponds to TRBD2 (5 bases). Trimming took off 5 bases at V and 11 bases at J, with 27 bases between the two ends. The CDR3 is made up of 16 amino acids. Per the germline V gene, CDR1 is SEHNR and CDR2 is FQNEAQ (reference sequence). In nucleotides, the CDR3 is TGTGCCAGCAGCCCCCGGGTTACGGGAAATTCCTACAAGCAGTACTTC. Its protein is CASSPRVTGNSYKQYF.

This clonotype appeared a few times. The chain recombines TRBV6-5 with TRBJ2-7; no clear D gene. Per germline, CDR1 MNHEY and CDR2 SVGAGI. The CDR3 extends over 11 amino acids. Trimming took 3 bases from V and 4 from J, leaving 4 bases between them. The CDR3 DNA reads TGTGCCAGCAGTTATATGTACGAGCAGTACTTC. Its translation is CASSYMYEQYF.

V gene TRBV20-1 combines with J gene TRBJ2-7; D might be TRBD1 or TRBD2, each matching 5 bases. The germline gives CDR1 DFQATT, CDR2 SNEGSKA (reference sequence). With 6 bases removed from V and 0 bases from J, the gap between germline ends came to 12 bases. The CDR3 covers 13 residues. The CDR3 nucleotides read TGCAGTGCGGGACGTGGTAACTCCTACGAGCAGTACTTC. Translating it yields CSAGRGNSYEQYF.

The V gene is TRBV9, the J gene TRBJ2-5; no reliable D call. Trimming cost V 0 bases and J 9 bases, with 24 bases left between them. This CDR3 contains 17 residues. Germline V gene data show CDR1 as SGDLS and CDR2 as YYNGEE. CDR3 bases: TGTGCCAGCAGCGTAGGGTTATTGAACGGGCCTTCCTCCCCCCAGTACTTC. This encodes CASSVGLLNGPSSPQYF.

The chain carries TRBV7-3 and TRBJ2-1, with 12 bases lining up with TRBD2. CDR1 SGHTA and CDR2 FQGTGA come from the germline V gene. With 3 bases clipped from V and 10 bases from J, the junction kept 7 bases outside the gene matches. The CDR3 totals 15 residues. Written as DNA, the CDR3 is TGTGCCAGCAGCTTCCGACTAGCGGGAGTGCACGAGCAGTTCTTC. Encoded protein: CASSFRLAGVHEQFF.

This clonotype has more than one count but fewer than ten. The chain joins TRBV4-1 to TRBJ2-1, with a tentative D call TRBD2 (6 bases). The germline CDR1 and CDR2 sequences are MGHRA and YSYEKL. This CDR3 comprises 13 residues. Trimming left V 10 bases short and J 7 bases short, with 17 bases between. The CDR3 is CANKGTGRNEQFF. Here the CDR3 DNA reads TGCGCCAACAAGGGAACTGGGAGGAATGAGCAGTTCTTC.

This clonotype occurred a few times. The genes are TRBV6-5 and TRBJ2-1; D gene ambiguous. This CDR3 region has 15 residues. Per the germline V gene, CDR1 is MNHEY and CDR2 is SVGAGI. Trimming took 4 bases from V and 3 from J, leaving 13 bases between them. CDR3 amino acids: CASSSELGLYNEQFF. Here the CDR3 DNA reads TGTGCCAGCAGTTCCGAGCTTGGGCTCTACAATGAGCAGTTCTTC.

The rearrangement joins TRBV2 to TRBJ2-5, with unresolved D. This CDR3 has 11 residues. CDR1 is SNHLY, CDR2 FYNNEI, per germline. V was shortened by 3 bases and J by 9 bases, with 8 bases between the two germline ends. The CDR3 sequence: CASSEDNPQYF. CDR3 DNA: TGTGCCAGCAGTGAGGATAATCCCCAGTACTTC. The variable domain in full, completed from reference TRBV2 and TRBJ2-5, reads EPEVTQTPSHQVTQMGQEVILRCVPISNHLYFYWYRQILGQKVEFLVSFYNNEISEKSEIFDDQFSVERPDGSNFTLKIRSTKLEDSAMYFCASSEDNPQYFGPGTRLLVL.

The CDR3 DNA is TGCGCCAGCAGGGTTGGACTAGCGGGTAGCCTCGCCTACGAGCAGTACTTC. Protein: CASRVGLAGSLAYEQYF. The chain joins TRBV5-1 to TRBJ2-7; 11 bases align to TRBD2. This CDR3 is 17 amino acids long. Trimming cost V 5 bases and J 2 bases; bases outside gene matches: 12. Per the germline V gene, CDR1 is SGHRS and CDR2 is YFSETQ.

The chain uses TRBV4-1 and TRBJ1-1; D is perhaps TRBD1 (6 bases). The CDR3 extends over 15 amino acids. V was cut by 3 bases and J by 8 bases, with 19 bases left in between. Germline values: CDR1 MGHRA, CDR2 YSYEKL. CDR3 bases: TGCGCCAGCAGCCAGGCTGCGGGGGCAATATACGAAGCTTTCTTT. Translated, it gives CASSQAAGAIYEAFF.

This clonotype was seen a handful of times. The J gene is TRBJ2-7, the V gene TRBV5-1, with 7 bases identical to TRBD1. The V gene end was trimmed by 0 bases and the J gene end by 2 bases; junction bases not matched to a gene: 8. CDR3 length: 16 amino acids. Looked up from germline, CDR1 is SGHRS and CDR2 is YFSETQ. The CDR3 DNA sequence: TGCGCCAGCAGCTTGGCAGGGGGTCTAGCACCCTACGAGCAGTACTTC. Translation gives CASSLAGGLAPYEQYF. Full variable domain (missing parts from reference TRBV5-1 and TRBJ2-7): KAGVTQTPRYLIKTRGQQVTLSCSPISGHRSVSWYQQTPGQGLQFLFEYFSETQRNKGNFPGRFSGRQFSNSRSEMNVSTLELGDSALYLCASSLAGGLAPYEQYFGPGTRLTVT.

CDR3 sequence (DNA): TGTGCCAGCAACGTAGCGGGTAGCACAGATACGCAGTATTTT. This codes for CASNVAGSTDTQYF. V is TRBV2 and J is TRBJ2-3; 7 nucleotides line up with TRBD2. The J segment lost 0 bases and the V segment lost 7 bases, leaving 4 bases of the junction unmatched. This CDR3 is built from 14 residues. Germline CDR1 reads SNHLY; CDR2 reads FYNNEI.

The rearrangement joins TRBV5-1 to TRBJ2-5; TRBD2 matches at 7 bases. Germline V gene data show CDR1 as SGHRS and CDR2 as YFSETQ. Trimming at V came to 0 bases and at J to 2 bases, leaving 7 bases not matched to a gene. The CDR3 covers 16 residues. CDR3 sequence reads: CASSLVFWGGQETQYF. The CDR3 DNA is TGCGCCAGCAGCTTGGTTTTCTGGGGGGGACAAGAGACCCAGTACTTC.

This chain connects TRBV20-1 to TRBJ2-3; D gene unclear. CDR1 DFQATT and CDR2 SNEGSKA come from the germline V gene (reference sequence). The CDR3 contains 14 residues. Trimming pared 3 bases from V and 0 bases from J, leaving 10 bases between. In DNA form, the CDR3 reads TGCAGTGCTAGGGCGTGGGGTAGCACAGATACGCAGTATTTT. This translates into CSARAWGSTDTQYF.

The V and J genes are TRBV5-5 and TRBJ1-1; D uncertain. The CDR3 runs 13 residues. V lost 8 bases to trimming and J lost 6 bases, with 17 bases between them. CDR1 is SGHKS and CDR2 is YYEKEE in the germline V gene (reference sequence). CDR3 in amino acids: CASNEVGGAEAFF. CDR3 DNA: TGTGCCAGTAACGAGGTGGGTGGCGCTGAAGCTTTCTTT.

This chain joins TRBV7-9 and TRBJ2-6; 7 bases line up with TRBD2. Per germline, CDR1 SEHNR and CDR2 FQNEAQ (reference sequence). The CDR3 covers 18 residues. Unmatched junction bases numbered 12, after V lost 4 bases and J lost 3 bases. DNA for the CDR3: TGTGCCAGCAGCTATAGCGGGCTCCACGACGATGGGGCCAACGTCCTGACTTTC. It specifies CASSYSGLHDDGANVLTF.

There are many counts of this clonotype. The chain has TRBV6-5 and TRBJ2-1; unclear D gene. The CDR3 spans 12 residues. Germline V gene lookup returns CDR1 MNHEY and CDR2 SVGAGI. The germline V and J ends were trimmed by 0 bases and 10 bases, with 7 bases remaining between them. CDR3 sequence reads: CASSYSGQEQFF. The CDR3 DNA sequence: TGTGCCAGCAGTTACTCGGGCCAGGAGCAGTTCTTC.